A single sample is the source of the 26 T cell receptor beta chains below, sequenced in a study of control samples from healthy donors and cancer patients. TCRdb's table, derived via immunoSEQ multiplex PCR, lists solely in-frame clones and lacks some. The sample has over 100,000 clones, around 88% seen once. Specimen: blood. These receptors all come from a man aged 40-50 years in good health.

This CDR3 reads CAWSNTAEAFF. DNA for the CDR3: TGTGCCTGGAGTAACACCGCTGAAGCTTTCTTT. The J gene is TRBJ1-1, the V gene TRBV30; no firm D call. This CDR3 contains 11 residues. Germline V gene data show CDR1 as GTSNPN and CDR2 as SVGIG (reference sequence). Trimming removed 2 bases at V and 6 bases at J, with 7 bases between.

In this sample, this clone turned up once. The genes are TRBV4-3 and TRBJ2-7, with D perhaps matching TRBD1 or TRBD2 (6 bases each). The germline V and J ends were trimmed by 0 bases and 2 bases, with 11 bases remaining between them. CDR3 length: 15 amino acids. Germline CDR1 and CDR2: LGHNA and YSLEER. The CDR3 coding sequence is TGCGCCAGCAGCCAAGAGGGGGGCCGGACCTACGAGCAGTACTTC. Translation: CASSQEGGRTYEQYF.

CDR3: CASSVGSSGGAHEQFF. The DNA of the CDR3 is TGTGCCAGCAGTGTGGGTTCTAGCGGGGGGGCCCATGAGCAGTTCTTC. V gene TRBV25-1 combines with J gene TRBJ2-1; 12 bases are shared with TRBD2. The CDR3 spans 16 residues. After removal of 4 bases from V and 8 bases from J, the junction contained 9 bases not matched to a gene. Germline V gene sequence: CDR1 MGHDK, CDR2 SYGVNS.

V gene TRBV2 combines with J gene TRBJ2-2, with D uncertain. Trimming removed 5 bases from V and 3 bases from J, with 4 bases in between. Germline V CDR1 and CDR2: SNHLY, FYNNEI. CDR3 length: 12 amino acids. CDR3 in amino acids: CASSPDTGELFF. The CDR3 DNA sequence: TGTGCCAGCAGTCCAGACACCGGGGAGCTGTTTTTT. The complete variable domain, with remaining parts taken from reference TRBV2 and TRBJ2-2, reads EPEVTQTPSHQVTQMGQEVILRCVPISNHLYFYWYRQILGQKVEFLVSFYNNEISEKSEIFDDQFSVERPDGSNFTLKIRSTKLEDSAMYFCASSPDTGELFFGEGSRLTVL.

The sample holds one count of this clone. J is TRBJ2-6 and V is TRBV18; 8 bases match TRBD1. Germline V lookup: CDR1 KGHSH, CDR2 LQKENI. The CDR3 totals 18 residues. V lost 3 bases and J lost 0; bases outside the gene matches: 7. For the CDR3, the DNA is TGTGCCAGCTCACCCTACCGGGACAGGAGCTCTGGGGCCAACGTCCTGACTTTC. Protein: CASSPYRDRSSGANVLTF.

The chain carries TRBV3-1 (or the pseudogene TRBV3-2) and TRBJ2-7; D perhaps matches TRBD1 (6 bases). The germline V gene has CDR1 LGHDT and CDR2 YNNKEL (reference sequence). This CDR3 is built from 18 residues. V shed 2 bases and J shed 2 bases, with 22 bases lying between them. This CDR3 reads CASSQSFSRGAITYEQYF. CDR3 nucleotide sequence: TGTGCCAGCAGCCAATCCTTTTCCAGGGGCGCAATAACCTACGAGCAGTACTTC.

The chain carries TRBV5-1 and TRBJ2-1; either TRBD1 or TRBD2 may fit D (5 bases each). The V gene's germline CDR1 is SGHRS and CDR2 YFSETQ. This CDR3 is 15 amino acids long. V lost 0 bases and J lost 2, with 9 bases in between. The CDR3 DNA sequence: TGCGCCAGCAGCTTGGTGATGGGACCCTACAATGAGCAGTTCTTC. This gives the protein CASSLVMGPYNEQFF.

This rearrangement joins TRBV28 to TRBJ2-1; D gene ambiguous. Germline assignment: CDR1 MDHEN and CDR2 SYDVKM. This CDR3 has 14 residues. Trimming cost V 7 bases and J 3 bases, with 13 bases left between them. CDR3 DNA sequence: TGTGCCAGCATAGGGTTGTTTGGCTACAATGAGCAGTTCTTC. It is translated as CASIGLFGYNEQFF. Full variable domain (rest looked up from reference TRBV28 and TRBJ2-1): DVKVTQSSRYLVKRTGEKVFLECVQDMDHENMFWYRQDPGLGLRLIYFSYDVKMKEKGDIPEGYSVSREKKERFSLILESASTNQTSMYLCASIGLFGYNEQFFGPGTRLTVL.

This clone was counted between two and nine times. This chain uses TRBV3-1 (or the pseudogene TRBV3-2) with TRBJ2-2; TRBD2 might be the D (6 bases). V lost 0 bases to trimming and J lost 4 bases, with 12 bases between them. The CDR3 is 16 amino acids. CDR1 is LGHDT and CDR2 is YNNKEL in the germline V gene (reference sequence). The CDR3 loop is CASSQDWAGITGELFF. The DNA for the CDR3 is TGTGCCAGCAGCCAAGATTGGGCGGGAATCACCGGGGAGCTGTTTTTT.

The rearrangement links TRBV3-1 (or the pseudogene TRBV3-2) to TRBJ1-3; no definite D call. The CDR3 is 15 residues long. CDR1 and CDR2 (germline): LGHDT, YNNKEL (reference sequence). Between the trimmed V and J ends, which lost 3 bases and 0 bases, there was a span of 9 bases. CDR3 coding DNA: TGTGCCAGCAGCCAGGCGGGGTTCTCTGGAAACACCATATATTTT. This gives the protein CASSQAGFSGNTIYF.

The chain has TRBV3-1 (or the pseudogene TRBV3-2) and TRBJ1-5; a weak D match, TRBD1 (6 bases). This CDR3 is 17 amino acids long. The ends were cut back, 2 bases at V and 4 bases at J, with 18 bases in the middle. CDR1 and CDR2 (germline): LGHDT, YNNKEL (reference sequence). CDR3 in amino acids: CASSQNPLQGLNQPQHF. The CDR3 DNA reads TGTGCCAGCAGCCAAAACCCGCTACAGGGTCTAAATCAGCCCCAGCATTTT.

The chain combines TRBV25-1 with TRBJ2-5, with D perhaps TRBD1 or TRBD2 (5 bases each). Germline CDR1 MGHDK, CDR2 SYGVNS. The CDR3 runs to 13 residues. Trimming cost V 1 base and J 5 bases, with 8 bases left between them. The CDR3 coding sequence is TGTGCCAGCAGTGAATCAGGGAGTGAGACCCAGTACTTC. Protein: CASSESGSETQYF.

This clone came up a few times. The same CDR3 also results from other DNA sequences found in this sample. The gene calls are TRBV18 and TRBJ2-6, with D tentatively TRBD2 (5 bases). Germline lookup yields CDR1 KGHSH and CDR2 LQKENI. CDR3 length equals 15 residues. V was clipped by 2 bases and J by 4 bases, with 9 bases between them. The CDR3 here is CASSPEGVGANVLTF. In DNA, the CDR3 is TGTGCCAGCTCACCAGAGGGTGTGGGGGCCAACGTCCTGACTTTC.

This chain's CDR3 is CASSSTVKNTEAFF. CDR3 bases: TGTGCCAGCAGTTCGACAGTAAAGAACACTGAAGCTTTCTTT. V and J are TRBV6-2 or TRBV6-3 and TRBJ1-1; maybe TRBD1 (5 bases). Between the trimmed V and J ends, which lost 4 bases and 1 base, there was a span of 10 bases. In germline, CDR1 is MNHEY, CDR2 SVGEGT. The CDR3 covers 14 residues.

The V gene is TRBV6-4, the J gene TRBJ2-1; D is unresolved. This CDR3 is built from 15 residues. Germline V gives CDR1 MRHNA, CDR2 SNTAGT. V shed 4 bases and J shed 0 bases, with 10 bases lying between them. CDR3 nucleotide sequence: TGTGCCAGCAGTGTGGAAGTTAGCTCCTACAATGAGCAGTTCTTC. It specifies CASSVEVSSYNEQFF.

The V and J genes are TRBV4-1 and TRBJ2-7; D might be TRBD1 (6 bases). CDR1 and CDR2 (germline): MGHRA, YSYEKL. The CDR3 is made up of 16 amino acids. Trimming left V 0 bases short and J 2 bases short, with 14 bases between. CDR3 bases: TGCGCCAGCAGCCAAGATGACGGGACAAGAGCCTACGAGCAGTACTTC. Amino acid sequence: CASSQDDGTRAYEQYF.

The chain combines TRBV4-1 with TRBJ2-3, with 10 bases fitting TRBD2. Germline V lookup: CDR1 MGHRA, CDR2 YSYEKL. The CDR3 has 17 amino acids. The ends lost 0 bases at V and 1 base at J; junction bases unmatched: 4. DNA for the CDR3: TGCGCCAGCAGCCAAGATGCTAGCGGGGGCGGCACAGATACGCAGTATTTT. Residues: CASSQDASGGGTDTQYF.

This clone appeared once. The chain recombines TRBV2 with TRBJ2-6; D may be TRBD1 or TRBD2 (5 bases each). Trimming pared 6 bases from V and 2 bases from J, leaving 11 bases between. Per germline, CDR1 SNHLY and CDR2 FYNNEI. The CDR3 runs to 15 residues. In DNA, the CDR3 is TGTGCCAGCAGGATTGGGGGAACTGGGGCCAACGTCCTGACTTTC. This encodes CASRIGGTGANVLTF. The whole variable domain, remainder taken from reference TRBV2 and TRBJ2-6, is EPEVTQTPSHQVTQMGQEVILRCVPISNHLYFYWYRQILGQKVEFLVSFYNNEISEKSEIFDDQFSVERPDGSNFTLKIRSTKLEDSAMYFCASRIGGTGANVLTFGAGSRLTVL.

The chain recombines TRBV10-3 with TRBJ1-1; TRBD1 matches 9 bases. The CDR3 covers 13 residues. V gave up 6 bases and J gave up 5 bases; unmatched junction bases: 4. Germline CDR1 reads ENHRY; CDR2 reads SYGVKD. Written as DNA, the CDR3 is TGTGCCATCAGGGGGACAGGGCCTACTGAAGCTTTCTTT. Encoded protein: CAIRGTGPTEAFF.

CDR3 protein: CASSYLNTGELFF. CDR3 coding DNA: TGTGCCAGCAGTTATCTGAACACCGGGGAGCTGTTTTTT. This sequence joins TRBV6-6 and TRBJ2-2; D gene ambiguous. CDR3 length: 13 amino acids. Trimming left V 3 bases short and J 1 base short, with 3 bases between. The germline gives CDR1 MNHNY, CDR2 SVGAGI (reference sequence).

This rearrangement joins TRBV29-1 to TRBJ1-2; no reliable D call. Germline CDR1 reads SQVTM; CDR2 reads ANQGSEA. V was pared by 6 bases and J by 8 bases, with 13 bases between. The CDR3 totals 11 residues. CDR3 sequence: CSVWTGGGYTF. The CDR3 DNA is TGCAGCGTCTGGACCGGTGGAGGCTACACCTTC.

The rearrangement links TRBV18 to TRBJ2-5; 8 nucleotides line up with TRBD1. This CDR3 is built from 15 residues. V gave up 2 bases and J gave up 4 bases; unmatched junction bases: 6. Germline CDR1 KGHSH, CDR2 LQKENI. The CDR3 protein is CASSPVARGRETQYF. CDR3 bases: TGTGCCAGCTCACCAGTGGCCAGGGGGCGAGAGACCCAGTACTTC.

This chain links TRBV30 with TRBJ1-1; tentatively, D is TRBD1 (5 bases). V was pared by 0 bases and J by 1 base, with 6 bases between. The CDR3 length is 13 residues. Germline V gene lookup returns CDR1 GTSNPN and CDR2 SVGIG (reference sequence). In DNA, the CDR3 is TGTGCCTGGAGTGTAGACAGGAACACTGAAGCTTTCTTT. Translating it yields CAWSVDRNTEAFF.

The chain recombines TRBV4-1 with TRBJ1-2, with TRBD1 matching 7 bases. Germline trimming cut 1 base from V and 2 bases from J; bases unmatched to any gene: 4. CDR1 and CDR2 from the germline V gene are MGHRA and YSYEKL. The length of the CDR3 is 15 residues. In nucleotides, the CDR3 is TGCGCCAGCAGCCAAGTTTACAGGGGAAACTATGGCTACACCTTC. Its protein is CASSQVYRGNYGYTF.

The J gene is TRBJ2-1, the V gene TRBV28, with 7 bases that match TRBD2. CDR3 length: 15 amino acids. After removal of 6 bases from V and 7 bases from J, the junction contained 12 bases not matched to a gene. Germline-derived CDR1 and CDR2 are MDHEN and SYDVKM. CDR3: CASRSNQPGGNEQFF. CDR3 DNA: TGTGCCAGCAGGTCCAACCAACCCGGGGGGAATGAGCAGTTCTTC.

V gene TRBV10-3 combines with J gene TRBJ2-3; 9 positions match TRBD2. J gave up 1 base and V 2 bases, and 1 base lay outside the gene matches. Germline-derived CDR1 and CDR2 are ENHRY and SYGVKD. This CDR3 contains 15 residues. CDR3 nucleotides: TGTGCCATCAGTGAGGCTAGCGGGGGCACAGATACGCAGTATTTT. The encoded protein is CAISEASGGTDTQYF.